Listed below are T cell receptor beta chains from one sample, sequenced in a study of shared clonotypes between healthy human individuals. The protocol was immunoSEQ multiplex PCR, while the TCRdb copy is restricted to in-frame clones and leaves out a portion. The sample lists about 2 million clones; approximately 94% were seen once. Material: naive CD8+ T cells sorted from blood. These receptors were collected from a man aged 18 to 30 in good health. CDR3s include the opening cysteine and the closing phenylalanine or tryptophan. Fields, in order: J gene, D gene, clone size, V gene, CDR3 protein, CDR3 DNA. D genes are given only for firm matches. Only part of the rows carry a size: once, few, many, or a class if the clone is expanded.

>TRBJ2-7|NA|NA|TRBV27
CASSLYGDTGLYEQYF
TGTGCCAGCAGTTTATACGGGGACACGGGCCTCTACGAGCAGTACTTC
>TRBJ2-7|TRBD2|NA|TRBV5-1
CASSPVAGAPYEQYF
TGCGCCAGCAGCCCGGTAGCGGGAGCTCCTTACGAGCAGTACTTC
>TRBJ2-7|NA|NA|TRBV7-6
CASSQGTDYEQYF
TGTGCCAGCAGCCAGGGGACGGACTACGAGCAGTACTTC
>TRBJ1-3|NA|NA|TRBV9
CASSVGSHGGNTIYF
TGTGCCAGCAGCGTAGGTTCACACGGAGGAAACACCATATATTTT
>TRBJ2-3|NA|once|TRBV9
CASSVADSSSTDTQYF
TGTGCCAGCAGCGTAGCTGACTCGTCATCTACAGATACGCAGTATTTT
>TRBJ2-2|NA|NA|TRBV27
CASNLAGTPGELFF
TGTGCCAGCAACTTAGCCGGGACTCCCGGGGAGCTGTTTTTT
>TRBJ1-1|TRBD1|NA|TRBV2
CASSLTGGAEAFF
TGTGCCAGCAGTCTCACAGGGGGCGCTGAAGCTTTCTTT
>TRBJ1-1|NA|once|TRBV4-1
CASSQVWGPNTEAFF
TGCGCCAGCAGCCAAGTGTGGGGCCCGAACACTGAAGCTTTCTTT
>TRBJ1-2|TRBD1|NA|TRBV2
CAWDREDYGYTF
TGTGCCTGGGACAGGGAGGACTATGGCTACACCTTC
>TRBJ2-5|NA|NA|TRBV21-1
CASRPTGAIETQYF
TGTGCCAGCAGGCCGACAGGGGCGATTGAGACCCAGTACTTC
>TRBJ2-7|TRBD2|NA|TRBV9
CASSVEASGSWEQYF
TGTGCCAGCAGCGTAGAGGCTAGCGGGAGCTGGGAGCAGTACTTC
>TRBJ2-7|NA|NA|TRBV28
CASQTGRLNEQYF
TGTGCCAGTCAGACTGGCAGGCTCAACGAGCAGTACTTC
>TRBJ2-5|NA|NA|TRBV27
CASSLAGPGETQYF
TGTGCCAGCAGTTTAGCGGGACCGGGAGAGACCCAGTACTTC
>TRBJ2-1|NA|NA|TRBV10-3
CAISGLSSYNEQFF
TGTGCCATCAGTGGACTCAGCTCCTACAATGAGCAGTTCTTC
>TRBJ2-3|NA|once|TRBV9
CASAEEPARSTQYF
TGTGCCAGCGCCGAGGAACCCGCACGGAGTACGCAGTATTTT
>TRBJ1-1|NA|NA|TRBV27
CASSGPGRGFDTEAFF
TGTGCCAGCAGTGGGCCCGGCAGAGGGTTTGACACTGAAGCTTTCTTT
>TRBJ2-7|TRBD1|NA|TRBV5-1
CASSYRDRGYEQYF
TGCGCCAGCAGCTACCGGGACAGGGGCTACGAGCAGTACTTC
>TRBJ1-2|NA|NA|TRBV14
CASSQDQEGVHRGYTF
TGTGCCAGCAGCCAAGATCAAGAGGGGGTACATCGTGGCTACACCTTC
>TRBJ1-2|TRBD1|NA|TRBV29-1
CSVDPLGQGQNYGYTF
TGCAGCGTTGACCCCCTGGGACAGGGGCAAAACTATGGCTACACCTTC
>TRBJ1-2|TRBD1|NA|TRBV9
CASSPTEEGDRTAPNYGYTF
TGTGCCAGCAGCCCAACGGAGGAGGGGGACAGGACGGCTCCTAACTATGGCTACACCTTC
>TRBJ2-7|TRBD2|few|TRBV7-2
CASSFGTNYEQYF
TGTGCCAGCAGCTTCGGGACTAACTACGAGCAGTACTTC
>TRBJ1-5|NA|NA|TRBV27
CASSLGAWAGSNQPQHF
TGTGCCAGCAGTTTAGGAGCATGGGCAGGAAGCAATCAGCCCCAGCATTTT
>TRBJ1-6|TRBD1|NA|TRBV4-1
CASSLIQGADSPLHF
TGCGCCAGCAGCCTTATCCAGGGGGCGGATTCACCCCTCCACTTT
>TRBJ2-7|NA|NA|TRBV7-8
CASSFRGGSLYEQYF
TGTGCCAGCAGCTTTCGGGGTGGGAGTTTGTACGAGCAGTACTTC
>TRBJ1-3|NA|NA|TRBV2
CASRDAGTGNTIYF
TGTGCCAGCCGCGACGCCGGGACTGGAAACACCATATATTTT
>TRBJ2-5|NA|NA|TRBV13
CASSLAGAEETQYF
TGTGCCAGCAGCTTAGCGGGGGCCGAAGAGACCCAGTACTTC
>TRBJ2-5|NA|NA|TRBV2
CASSDFGQLQETQYF
TGTGCCAGCAGTGATTTTGGACAGTTACAAGAGACCCAGTACTTC
>TRBJ2-1|TRBD1|NA|TRBV13
CASSPRTGNNEQFF
TGTGCCAGCAGCCCCCGGACAGGGAACAATGAGCAGTTCTTC
>TRBJ2-1|NA|NA|TRBV4-3
CASSQDTGSSYNEQFF
TGCGCCAGCAGCCAAGATACAGGCTCCTCCTACAATGAGCAGTTCTTC
>TRBJ2-7|NA|NA|TRBV7-9
CASSQPRGYEQYF
TGTGCCAGCAGCCAACCCAGGGGTTACGAGCAGTACTTC
>TRBJ2-6|NA|NA|TRBV6-5
CASSMGSGANVLTF
TGTGCCAGCAGCATGGGCTCTGGGGCCAACGTCCTGACTTTC
>TRBJ2-7|NA|NA|TRBV7-6
CASSLPGAYEQYF
TGTGCCAGCAGCTTACCAGGGGCCTACGAGCAGTACTTC
>TRBJ1-2|TRBD1|NA|TRBV7-9
CASSIGQGAIYGYTF
TGTGCCAGCAGCATCGGACAGGGGGCGATCTATGGCTACACCTTC
>TRBJ2-4|NA|NA|TRBV5-1
CARNLWPWDGKNIQYF
TGCGCCAGAAACCTTTGGCCCTGGGACGGAAAAAACATTCAGTACTTC
>TRBJ1-1|NA|NA|TRBV30
CAWSEAVTEAFF
TGTGCCTGGAGTGAAGCGGTCACTGAAGCTTTCTTT
>TRBJ2-3|NA|NA|TRBV4-3
CASSPRRTGTDTQYF
TGCGCCAGCAGCCCAAGAAGAACGGGCACAGATACGCAGTATTTT
>TRBJ2-1|NA|NA|TRBV12-5
CASGLVTYNEQFF
TGTGCTAGTGGTTTGGTTACCTACAATGAGCAGTTCTTC
>TRBJ2-7|NA|NA|TRBV7-6
CASSQQSSYEQYF
TGTGCCAGCAGCCAACAGAGCTCCTACGAGCAGTACTTC
>TRBJ2-7|TRBD1|NA|TRBV19
CASSLSRQGYEQYF
TGTGCCAGTAGTTTATCCCGACAGGGCTACGAGCAGTACTTC
>TRBJ1-2|TRBD1|once|TRBV9
CASSVGTGGYGYTF
TGTGCCAGCAGCGTCGGGACAGGGGGCTATGGCTACACCTTC
>TRBJ2-4|TRBD2|NA|TRBV6-5
CASSYTPGGAKNIQYF
TGTGCCAGCAGTTACACCCCCGGGGGGGCCAAAAACATTCAGTACTTC
>TRBJ2-5|TRBD1|once|TRBV5-8
CASSWGQLPQQETQYF
TGTGCCAGCAGCTGGGGACAGCTTCCCCAACAAGAGACCCAGTACTTC
>TRBJ2-2|NA|NA|TRBV27
CASTPLGGRGTGELFF
TGTGCCAGCACCCCGTTGGGGGGCCGGGGCACCGGGGAGCTGTTTTTT
>TRBJ2-5|TRBD1|NA|TRBV11-2
CASSSSGQGGETQYF
TGTGCCAGCAGCTCATCGGGACAGGGGGGAGAGACCCAGTACTTC
>TRBJ2-7|NA|NA|TRBV9
CASSSSSASSYEQYF
TGTGCCAGCAGCTCATCTAGCGCTTCATCCTACGAGCAGTACTTC
>TRBJ2-7|NA|NA|TRBV29-1
CSVVRSGEQYF
TGCAGCGTTGTCCGGTCCGGCGAGCAGTACTTC
>TRBJ2-5|NA|NA|TRBV5-1
CASSLAPTTGQETQYF
TGCGCCAGCAGCCTCGCCCCCACAACAGGGCAAGAGACCCAGTACTTC
>TRBJ2-7|NA|NA|TRBV29-1
CSVEGTSYEQYF
TGCAGCGTTGAGGGCACCTCCTACGAGCAGTACTTC
>TRBJ2-7|NA|NA|TRBV6-5
CASSYSSDYRYEQYF
TGTGCCAGCAGTTACTCGTCGGACTACCGTTACGAGCAGTACTTC
>TRBJ1-4|NA|NA|TRBV10-2
CASSEYIREKLFF
TGCGCCAGCAGTGAATACATCCGGGAAAAACTGTTTTTT
>TRBJ2-7|NA|NA|TRBV5-6
CASSLSPYEQYF
TGTGCCAGCAGCTTATCCCCCTACGAGCAGTACTTC
>TRBJ2-7|TRBD1|NA|TRBV5-4
CASSLDQGAYEQYF
TGTGCCAGCAGCTTAGACCAGGGGGCGTACGAGCAGTACTTC
>TRBJ1-5|NA|once|TRBV27
CASSLSMSGEQHF
TGTGCCAGCAGTTTATCAATGAGTGGGGAACAGCATTTT
>TRBJ2-2|TRBD2|NA|TRBV9
CASSVGGLAGVTGELFF
TGTGCCAGCAGCGTAGGGGGACTAGCGGGAGTTACCGGGGAGCTGTTTTTT